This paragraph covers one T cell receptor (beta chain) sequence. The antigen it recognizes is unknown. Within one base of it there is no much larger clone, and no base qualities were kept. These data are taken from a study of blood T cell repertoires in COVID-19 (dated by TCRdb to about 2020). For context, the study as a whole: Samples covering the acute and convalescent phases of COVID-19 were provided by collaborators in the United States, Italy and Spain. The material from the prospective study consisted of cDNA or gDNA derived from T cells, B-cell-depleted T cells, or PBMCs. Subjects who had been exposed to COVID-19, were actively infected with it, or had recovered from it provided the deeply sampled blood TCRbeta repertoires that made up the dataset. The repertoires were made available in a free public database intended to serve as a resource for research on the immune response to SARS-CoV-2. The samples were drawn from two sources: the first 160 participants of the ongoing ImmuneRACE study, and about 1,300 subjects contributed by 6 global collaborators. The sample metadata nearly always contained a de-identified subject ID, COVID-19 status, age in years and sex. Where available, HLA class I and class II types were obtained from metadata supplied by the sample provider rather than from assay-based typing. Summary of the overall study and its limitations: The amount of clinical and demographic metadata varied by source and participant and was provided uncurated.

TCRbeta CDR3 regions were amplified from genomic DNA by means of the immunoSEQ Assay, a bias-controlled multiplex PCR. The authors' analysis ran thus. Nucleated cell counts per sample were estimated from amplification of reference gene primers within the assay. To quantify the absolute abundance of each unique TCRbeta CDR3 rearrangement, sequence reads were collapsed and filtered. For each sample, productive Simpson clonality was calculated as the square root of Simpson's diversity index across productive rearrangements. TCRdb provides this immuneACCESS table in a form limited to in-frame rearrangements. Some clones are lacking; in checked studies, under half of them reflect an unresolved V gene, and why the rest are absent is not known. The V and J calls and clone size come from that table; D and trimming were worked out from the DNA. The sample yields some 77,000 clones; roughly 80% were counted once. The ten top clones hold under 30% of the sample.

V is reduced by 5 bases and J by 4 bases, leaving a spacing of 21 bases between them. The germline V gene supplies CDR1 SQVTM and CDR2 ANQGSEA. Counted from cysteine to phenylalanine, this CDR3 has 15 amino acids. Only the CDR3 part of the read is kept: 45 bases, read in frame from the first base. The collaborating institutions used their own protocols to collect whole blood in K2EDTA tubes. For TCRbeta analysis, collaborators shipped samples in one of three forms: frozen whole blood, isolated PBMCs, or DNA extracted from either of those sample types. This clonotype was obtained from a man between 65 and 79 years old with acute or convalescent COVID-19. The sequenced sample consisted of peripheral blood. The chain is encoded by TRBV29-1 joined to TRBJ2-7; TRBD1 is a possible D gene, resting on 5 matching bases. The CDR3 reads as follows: CSVNSNQGNFYEQYF. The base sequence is TGCAGCGTTAATTCCAATCAGGGAAATTTTTACGAGCAGTACTTC.